One sample yielded the 10 T cell receptor beta chains listed below, sequenced in a study of shared T cell receptors in the human thymus. TCRdb keeps only in-frame clones here, not all; method: immunoSEQ multiplex PCR. Found here are 650,000 to 950,000 clones, approximately 83% of them singletons; the top ten hold approximately 0.01%. The sample also formed part of further work on human thymus T cells.

The sample was thymocytes. All receptors come from a girl less than two years old with a congenital heart defect.

This clone is a singleton in its sample. The chain combines TRBV28 with TRBJ2-7; D possibly corresponds to TRBD1 (6 bases). This CDR3 has 12 residues. Between the trimmed V and J ends, which lost 8 bases and 2 bases, there was a span of 10 bases. Germline V gene lookup returns CDR1 MDHEN and CDR2 SYDVKM. CDR3 in DNA: TGTGCCAGCGGGGACAAGACCTACGAGCAGTACTTC. Protein: CASGDKTYEQYF.

The genes are TRBV19 and TRBJ2-3; 9 nucleotides agree with TRBD2. V dropped 6 bases and J dropped 4; count of bases not matched to a gene: 14. In germline, CDR1 is LNHDA, CDR2 SQIVND (reference sequence). CDR3 size: 17 residues. The CDR3 DNA sequence: TGTGCCAGTAGCGGAACCATAGCGGGGGCCCTCCCAGATACGCAGTATTTT. Translating gives CASSGTIAGALPDTQYF.

This clone was detected once. This sequence joins TRBV7-9 and TRBJ1-1; possible D gene TRBD1, 6 bases. Trimming took off 2 bases at V and 1 base at J, with 11 bases between the two ends. The CDR3 sequence is 15 residues long. The germline gives CDR1 SEHNR, CDR2 FQNEAQ (reference sequence). CDR3 protein: CASSLSPTGNTEAFF. The CDR3 DNA reads TGTGCCAGCAGCTTAAGCCCGACAGGGAACACTGAAGCTTTCTTT. Full variable domain (missing parts from reference TRBV7-9 and TRBJ1-1): DTGVSQNPRHKITKRGQNVTFRCDPISEHNRLYWYRQTLGQGPEFLTYFQNEAQLEKSRLLSDRFSAERPKGSFSTLEIQRTEQGDSAMYLCASSLSPTGNTEAFFGQGTRLTVV.

This chain uses TRBV5-1 with TRBJ2-3, with a possible D match to TRBD2 (5 bases). V was cut by 4 bases and J by 4 bases, with 22 bases left in between. CDR3 length equals 17 residues. The germline V gene encodes CDR1 SGHRS and CDR2 YFSETQ. CDR3 in DNA: TGCGCCAGCAGCCTCCCCCATGGACTTCCACTGGCAGATACGCAGTATTTT. Amino acids: CASSLPHGLPLADTQYF.

This chain uses TRBV5-6 with TRBJ2-3, with 7 bases aligning to TRBD2. The germline CDR1 and CDR2 sequences are SGHDT and YYEEEE. V was pared by 3 bases and J by 2 bases, with 15 bases of the junction left unmatched. The CDR3 has 18 residues. The CDR3 protein is CASSSPPPSGSITDTQYF. The CDR3 bases are TGTGCCAGCAGCTCACCACCCCCTAGCGGATCGATCACAGATACGCAGTATTTT.

This clone has a single count. The genes are TRBV9 and TRBJ2-7, with TRBD1 matching over 8 bases. Germline lookup yields CDR1 SGDLS and CDR2 YYNGEE. Germline trimming cut 4 bases from V and 2 bases from J; bases unmatched to any gene: 8. The CDR3 sequence is 15 residues long. For the CDR3, the DNA is TGTGCCAGCAGCCCGACCTGGACAGGGCCCTACGAGCAGTACTTC. The encoded protein is CASSPTWTGPYEQYF.

The chain is built from TRBV15 and TRBJ1-4; no definite D call. Germline V gives CDR1 LNHNV, CDR2 YYDKDF (reference sequence). V dropped 1 base and J dropped 6 bases, with 18 bases sitting between them. This CDR3 spans 17 amino acids. The DNA of the CDR3 is TGTGCCACCAGCAGAGCCGTTCTCGAGGCCGTGGATGAAAAACTGTTTTTT. It yields the protein CATSRAVLEAVDEKLFF.

This chain connects TRBV6-1 to TRBJ2-5; 12 bases align to TRBD2. The CDR3 totals 18 residues. Germline CDR1 is MNHNS and CDR2 is SASEGT. Trimming removed 1 base from V and 3 bases from J; junction bases left unmatched: 9. The CDR3 sequence: CASSEEKRTSGNKETQYF. The CDR3 bases are TGTGCCAGCAGTGAAGAAAAACGGACTAGCGGGAATAAAGAGACCCAGTACTTC.

The rearrangement uses TRBV19 and TRBJ2-5; D is possibly TRBD1 (5 bases). CDR3 length: 14 amino acids. V lost 3 bases to trimming and J lost 2 bases, with 10 bases between them. CDR1 and CDR2 (germline): LNHDA, SQIVND (reference sequence). CDR3 bases: TGTGCCAGTAGTATCAACAGGAATCAAGAGACCCAGTACTTC. Amino acids: CASSINRNQETQYF.

This clone was detected only once. V gene TRBV5-5 combines with J gene TRBJ2-7; 9 nucleotides line up with TRBD2. The germline gives CDR1 SGHKS, CDR2 YYEKEE (reference sequence). CDR3 length: 16 residues. The V and J ends lost 4 bases and 3 bases, in that order; junction bases with no gene match: 11. CDR3 nucleotide sequence: TGTGCCAGCAGCCGTGCGGGAGGGGGGGATAGCTACGAGCAGTACTTC. Protein: CASSRAGGGDSYEQYF.